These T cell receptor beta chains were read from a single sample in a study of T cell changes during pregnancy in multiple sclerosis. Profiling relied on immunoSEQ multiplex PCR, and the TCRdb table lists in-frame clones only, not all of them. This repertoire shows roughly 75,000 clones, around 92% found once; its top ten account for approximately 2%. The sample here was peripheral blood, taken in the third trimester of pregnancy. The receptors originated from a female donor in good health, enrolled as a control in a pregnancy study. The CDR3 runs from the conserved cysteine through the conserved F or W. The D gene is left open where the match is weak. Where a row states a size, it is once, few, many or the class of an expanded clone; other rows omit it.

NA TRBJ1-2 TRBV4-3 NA TGCGCCAGCAGCCAAGCAGTTAACTATGGCTACACCTTC CASSQAVNYGYTF
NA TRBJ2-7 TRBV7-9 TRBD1 TGTGCCAGCAGCGCGCGGGACAGGTACGACGAGCAGTACTTC CASSARDRYDEQYF
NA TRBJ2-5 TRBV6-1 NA TGTGCCAGCAGTGAAGCTGAGTGGGAGACCCAGTACTTC CASSEAEWETQYF
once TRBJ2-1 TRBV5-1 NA TGCGCCAGCAGCCGGGGGCGGGAGTTCAACAATGAGCAGTTCTTC CASSRGREFNNEQFF
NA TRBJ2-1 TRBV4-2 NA TGTGCCAGCAGCCAAGATTTCCGACTAGTAACGTTTTACAATGAGCAGTTCTTC CASSQDFRLVTFYNEQFF
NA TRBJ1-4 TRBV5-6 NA TGTGCCAGCAGCTTATCGGGGGAAAAACTGTTTTTT CASSLSGEKLFF
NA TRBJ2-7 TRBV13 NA TGTGCCAGCAGCTTACGTGAAGGGGGAAGCGAGCAGTACTTC CASSLREGGSEQYF
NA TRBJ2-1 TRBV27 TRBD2 TGTGCCAGCAGTTTAGCTAGCGGCTCCTACAATGAGCAGTTCTTC CASSLASGSYNEQFF
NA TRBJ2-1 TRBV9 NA TGTGCCAGCAGCGTCGGACTCCTTAATGAGCAGTTCTTC CASSVGLLNEQFF
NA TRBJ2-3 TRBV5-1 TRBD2 TGCGCCAGCAGCCCCCCTAGCGGGGAATCGGATACGCAGTATTTT CASSPPSGESDTQYF
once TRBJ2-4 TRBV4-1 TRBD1 TGCGCCAGCAGCCAAGATGTGGGTGGCAGGGGGCGCGGAGACATTCAGTACTTC CASSQDVGGRGRGDIQYF
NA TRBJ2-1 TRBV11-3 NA TGTGCCAGCAGCTCCCGGGGAGCGCAGTTCTTC CASSSRGAQFF
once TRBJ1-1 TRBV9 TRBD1 TGTGCCAGCAGCGTAGAGAGGACAGGCCCAGCTTTCTTT CASSVERTGPAFF
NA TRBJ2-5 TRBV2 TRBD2 TGTGCCAGCAGTTCTCGACAACTAGCGACGGACTTC CASSSRQLATDF
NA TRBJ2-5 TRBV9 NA TGTGCCAGCAGCGTAGCGGGCAGGGGTGTGTCCGGAGAGACCCAGTACTTC CASSVAGRGVSGETQYF
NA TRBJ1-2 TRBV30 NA TGTGCCTGGAGGGCCCAGGGGATTTCACTGGACGGCTACACCTTC CAWRAQGISLDGYTF
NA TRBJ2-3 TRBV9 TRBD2 TGTGCCAGCAGCGTAGGTGGTAGCGGGGGCACAGATACGCAGTATTTT CASSVGGSGGTDTQYF
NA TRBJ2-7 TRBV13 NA TGTGCCAGCAGCTTCCGTTCGTCCTACGAGCAGTACTTC CASSFRSSYEQYF
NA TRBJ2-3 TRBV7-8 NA TGTGCCAGCAGCTTAGTTGGCGGGAACACAGATACGCAGTATTTT CASSLVGGNTDTQYF
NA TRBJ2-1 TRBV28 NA TGTGCCAGCAGTTCCGTCGGGAATGAGCAGTTCTTC CASSSVGNEQFF
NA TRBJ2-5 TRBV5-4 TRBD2 TGTGCCAGCACTTCCGGAGCGGGGGCCCAAGAGACCCAGTACTTC CASTSGAGAQETQYF
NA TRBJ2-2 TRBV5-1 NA TGCGCCAGCAGCTTGTTAGCGACGGACACCGGGGAGCTGTTTTTT CASSLLATDTGELFF
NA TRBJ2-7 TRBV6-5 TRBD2 TGTGCCAGCAGTCCCCAATCTAGCGGAACCTACGAGCAGTACTTC CASSPQSSGTYEQYF
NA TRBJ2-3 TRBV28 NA TGTGCCAGCAATTCAGGTCGAGCGGGTATCACAGATACGCAGTATTTT CASNSGRAGITDTQYF
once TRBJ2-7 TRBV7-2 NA TGTGCCAGCAGCTTAGCGGTCACGTCGGGCGGGTACGAGCAGTACTTC CASSLAVTSGGYEQYF
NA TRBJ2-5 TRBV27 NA TGTGCCAGCAGTTTGGAGTCAGAGGGAGAGACCCAGTACTTC CASSLESEGETQYF
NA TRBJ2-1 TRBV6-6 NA TGTGCCAGCAGTTACGTGGGGGCCAATGAGCAGTTCTTC CASSYVGANEQFF
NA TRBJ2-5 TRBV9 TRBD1 TGTGCCAGCAGCGGGACAGGGGGCAGAACTGGTCAAGAGACCCAGTACTTC CASSGTGGRTGQETQYF
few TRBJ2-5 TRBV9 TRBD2 TGTGCCAGCAGCGACCCACGACTAGCGGGGGAAGAGACCCAGTACTTC CASSDPRLAGEETQYF
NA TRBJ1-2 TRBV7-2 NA TGTGCCAGCAGCCCGGACAAGAACTATGGCTACACCTTC CASSPDKNYGYTF
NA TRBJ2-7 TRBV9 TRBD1 TGTGCCAGCAGCCCCAGACAGGGGTTAGGATCCTACGAGCAGTACTTC CASSPRQGLGSYEQYF
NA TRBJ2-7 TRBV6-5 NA TGTGCCAGCAGACGAAGGACGGGATACGAGCAGTACTTC CASRRRTGYEQYF
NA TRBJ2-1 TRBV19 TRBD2 TGTGCCACCGTCGGGGGGGGGATAAACAATGAGCAGTTCTTC CATVGGGINNEQFF
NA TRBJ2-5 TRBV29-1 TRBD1 TGCAGCGCCCGGACAGGGGGGGAGACCCAGTACTTC CSARTGGETQYF